One sample yielded the 8 T cell receptor beta chains listed below, sequenced in a study of CD8 T cells in ankylosing spondylitis. For these TCRs, the target antigens are not known. Study-wide points: About eight highly homologous variants made up a TCR beta motif that seemed to typify ankylosing spondylitis blood.

TCRdb passed the 5' RACE reads through MiXCR, listing each CDR3 protein once. The sample includes approximately 220,000 distinct CDR3 sequences, approximately 20% of them seen just once. Sequenced material: blood, either unsorted or a sorted T cell fraction (not recorded which). The receptors come from a male donor with ankylosing spondylitis.

CDR3 residues: CASSLGGTNTGELFF. CDR3 bases: TGTGCCAGCAGCTTGGGGGGAACGAACACCGGGGAGCTGTTTTTT. V and J are TRBV7-2 and TRBJ2-2; TRBD2 is a possible D gene (6 bases). Trimming shortened V by 3 bases and J by 0 bases, and 8 bases separated the two germline ends. Germline lookup yields CDR1 SGHTA and CDR2 FQGNSA. This CDR3 has 15 residues.

The CDR3, as DNA: TGTGCCAGCAGCTTAGGGGGACAGGGAAGCAATCAGCCCCAGCATTTT. Residues: CASSLGGQGSNQPQHF. V usage is TRBV7-3 and J usage is TRBJ1-5, with 9 positions matching TRBD1. The CDR3 has 16 amino acids. V lost 2 bases to trimming and J lost 1 base; unmatched junction nucleotides: 3. Germline V gene sequence: CDR1 SGHTA, CDR2 FQGTGA.

This clonotype was counted only a few times. This chain joins TRBV10-3 and TRBJ2-2, with unresolved D. The CDR3 has 15 amino acids. Trimming left V 0 bases short and J 1 base short, with 6 bases between. From germline, CDR1 is ENHRY and CDR2 SYGVKD. CDR3: CAISESEGNTGELFF. The CDR3 region has the DNA TGTGCCATCAGTGAGTCTGAAGGGAACACCGGGGAGCTGTTTTTT.

This chain joins TRBV20-1 and TRBJ2-4, with D possibly TRBD2 on 5 matching bases. Between the trimmed V and J ends, which lost 0 bases and 0 bases, there was a span of 21 bases. The CDR3 is 19 amino acids. Germline CDR1 and CDR2: DFQATT and SNEGSKA (reference sequence). The CDR3 is CSARDVSAPREIAKNIQYF. The CDR3 DNA reads TGCAGTGCTAGAGATGTATCGGCCCCTAGGGAGATAGCCAAAAACATTCAGTACTTC.

This clonotype was recorded a few times. This chain connects TRBV29-1 to TRBJ1-2, with a weak D call TRBD1 (5 bases). The germline gives CDR1 SQVTM, CDR2 ANQGSEA. V was trimmed by 0 bases and J by 7 bases, leaving 15 bases between them. The CDR3 totals 14 residues. The CDR3 here is CSVEDLQEGSGYTF. Here the CDR3 DNA reads TGCAGCGTTGAAGATCTTCAGGAGGGGTCTGGCTACACCTTC.

The J gene is TRBJ2-7, the V gene TRBV11-2, with 9 bases aligning to TRBD1. Germline CDR1 is SGHAT and CDR2 is FQNNGV. V was pared by 2 bases and J by 4 bases, with 12 bases of the junction left unmatched. This CDR3 has 17 amino acids. CDR3 coding DNA: TGTGCCAGCAGCTTACCATGGGACAGGGCCGAAGGTTACGAGCAGTACTTC. It encodes CASSLPWDRAEGYEQYF.

The V gene is TRBV6-2 or TRBV6-3, the J gene TRBJ2-7; weak D call: TRBD1 (6 bases). The germline CDR1 and CDR2 sequences are MNHEY and SVGEGT. This CDR3 region has 16 residues. Trimming took off 5 bases at V and 0 bases at J, with 17 bases between the two ends. In nucleotides, the CDR3 is TGTGCCAGCAGTGACAACAGGGTGGACAGCTCCTACGAGCAGTACTTC. Amino acid sequence: CASSDNRVDSSYEQYF.

In its sample, this clonotype was seen a few times. A junction end diverges from the germline sequence, so it may reflect a read error. This chain connects TRBV5-1 to TRBJ2-3; 7 bases align to TRBD1. Germline loops: CDR1 SGHRS, CDR2 YFSETQ. The CDR3 length is 16 residues. The CDR3: CASSLEGASGTDTEYF. For the CDR3, the DNA is TGCGCCAGCAGCTTGGAGGGGGCCTCGGGCACAGATACGGAGTATTTT.